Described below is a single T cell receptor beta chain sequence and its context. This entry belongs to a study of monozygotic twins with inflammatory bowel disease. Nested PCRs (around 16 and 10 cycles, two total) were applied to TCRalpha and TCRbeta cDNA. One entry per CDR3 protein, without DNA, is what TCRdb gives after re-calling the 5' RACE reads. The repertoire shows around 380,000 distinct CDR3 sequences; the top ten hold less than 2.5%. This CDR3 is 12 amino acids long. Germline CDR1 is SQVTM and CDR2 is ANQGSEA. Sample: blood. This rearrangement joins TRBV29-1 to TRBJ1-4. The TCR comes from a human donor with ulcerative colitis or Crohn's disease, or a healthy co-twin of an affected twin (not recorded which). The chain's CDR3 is CSAGGANEKLFF.